This section outlines one T cell receptor beta chain sequence together with its context. What it binds is not known. V lost 1 base and J 1 base, leaving 15 bases between the germline ends. The CDR3 covers 18 residues. Germline values: CDR1 SGHRS, CDR2 YFSETQ. This specimen belongs to a study of T cell responses to AZD1222 COVID-19 vaccine. Overall study findings and caveats: An increase in Spike-specific TCR breadth and depth was observed after two AZD1222 doses. A mostly white British donor set with more females was recruited, and clonal diversity was possibly underestimated. Sampling that yielded the repertoires occurred only after the peak T cell response.

The assay was immunoSEQ multiplex PCR, and TCRdb's table has in-frame clones only and misses some. The sample yields some 130,000 clones, roughly 90% seen once. The sequence was obtained from an adult in good health. This sample comprised peripheral blood, obtained on day 0 of AZD1222 vaccination. The chain carries TRBV5-1 and TRBJ2-6; unclear D gene. In DNA, the CDR3 is TGCGCCAGCAGCTTGACTGGGTCCTGGGATTCTGGGGCCAACGTCCTGACTTTC. It is translated as CASSLTGSWDSGANVLTF.